The clone carrying this T cell receptor (beta chain) was detected a few times. The junction had 14 bases not matched to a gene; V was cut back by 6 bases and J by 11 bases. There are 14 residues in the CDR3. TCRdb itself ran the RACE reads through MiXCR, one entry per CDR3 protein. The profile shows 110,000 to 150,000 distinct CDR3 sequences, over 9.5% of them singletons. This sample was taken from a study of human T cells and chemical hapten exposure. Time point specified: patch test 2, 6 weeks after DPC sensitization. Stated treatment: therapeutic diphenylcyclopropenone sensitization with weekly scalp DPC.

The clonotype comes from a woman aged 50 to 60 with alopecia areata. Some clones in this sample may be carry-over from other donors' samples. The input for sequencing was whole blood, taken in connection with sensitization to the hapten diphenylcyclopropenone (DPC). The chain uses TRBV12-3 or TRBV12-4 and TRBJ1-1, with 8 bases matching TRBD1. The CDR3 reads CASRPDRGLASAFF. The CDR3 DNA reads as TGTGCCAGCAGACCTGACAGGGGATTAGCCTCGGCTTTCTTT.